The next 32 T cell receptor beta chains were all read from a single sample in a study of T cells after yellow fever vaccination. MiXCR, applied by TCRdb to the 5' RACE reads, yields one record per CDR3 protein. The sample lists 150,000 or so distinct CDR3 sequences, about a tenth occurring once. Here the sequenced sample was CD8+ T cells sorted from PBMCs, taken 45 days after the yellow fever booster vaccination. The receptor set was obtained from a man aged 18-30 years who received the YFV17D yellow fever vaccine.

This clonotype was detected a few times. The chain has TRBV6-2 or TRBV6-3 and TRBJ2-4; D is undetermined. The CDR3 is 14 residues long. CDR1 MNHEY and CDR2 SVGEGT come from the germline V gene. V gave up 2 bases and J gave up 0 bases, with 5 bases separating them. CDR3 sequence: CASSYDAAKNIQYF. The CDR3 DNA reads as TGTGCCAGCAGTTACGATGCAGCCAAAAACATTCAGTACTTC.

This clonotype was detected only a few times. The gene calls are TRBV7-9 and TRBJ2-3; 8 bases agree with TRBD1. This CDR3 has 18 amino acids. The germline gives CDR1 SEHNR, CDR2 FQNEAQ (reference sequence). J gave up 2 bases and V 4 bases, and 14 bases lay outside the gene matches. The chain's CDR3 is CASSSTGERGAPTDTQYF. The CDR3 DNA is TGTGCCAGCAGCTCGACAGGGGAGAGGGGGGCACCCACAGATACGCAGTATTTT.

With respect to this clonotype: One end of the junction fails to match germline, which may point to a read error. In DNA form, the CDR3 reads TGTGCCAGCAGCCAAGAGTTGAAGACTGAAGCTTTCTTT. The encoded protein is CASSQELKTEAFF. V gene TRBV4-2 combines with J gene TRBJ1-1; D not certain. Per germline, CDR1 LGHNA and CDR2 YNFKEQ. The CDR3 consists of 13 residues.

This clonotype was detected only a few times. The CDR3, as DNA: TGTGCCAGCAGTTTACGGGAGCGGGGGTGGGAGCAGTACTTC. Translated, it gives CASSLRERGWEQYF. The chain recombines TRBV12-3 or TRBV12-4 with TRBJ2-7, with 8 bases aligning to TRBD2. Trimming took 2 bases from V and 7 from J; bases not matched to a gene: 7. The CDR3 is 14 amino acids.

This clonotype has just a few counts. The chain uses TRBV12-3 or TRBV12-4 and TRBJ2-1, with 9 bases fitting TRBD2. V was clipped by 3 bases and J by 8 bases; unmatched bases: 5. This CDR3 spans 14 amino acids. This CDR3 is CASSFGGGGDEQFF. The CDR3 DNA reads as TGTGCCAGCAGTTTCGGTGGCGGGGGGGATGAGCAGTTCTTC.

This clonotype was picked up a small number of times. CDR3 sequence (DNA): TGTGCCTGGAGTCTGACACCCTCAGGCGAGCAGTACTTC. Translation gives CAWSLTPSGEQYF. The chain links TRBV30 to TRBJ2-7; D not certain. This CDR3 is 13 amino acids long. The V end was cut by 2 bases, the J end by 6 bases, with 14 bases between. The germline gives CDR1 GTSNPN, CDR2 SVGIG (reference sequence).

The CDR3 loop reads CASSQASDRVYGNTIYF. In DNA form, the CDR3 reads TGCGCCAGCAGCCAAGCCTCGGACAGGGTATATGGAAACACCATATATTTT. This rearrangement joins TRBV4-3 to TRBJ1-3, with 8 bases fitting TRBD1. This CDR3 comprises 17 residues. Unmatched junction bases numbered 8, after V lost 1 base and J lost 3 bases. Germline CDR1 and CDR2: LGHNA and YSLEER.

This chain connects TRBV6-5 to TRBJ2-7; D remains unclear. CDR1 is MNHEY, CDR2 SVGAGI, per germline. V was pared by 8 bases and J by 3 bases, with 8 bases between. The CDR3 runs 11 residues. DNA for the CDR3: TGTGCCAGCCGGGTTAACTACGAGCAGTACTTC. Amino acid sequence: CASRVNYEQYF.

A few counts support this clonotype. This chain uses TRBV4-1 with TRBJ2-3; TRBD1 matches at 11 bases. The CDR3 is made up of 15 amino acids. In germline, CDR1 is MGHRA, CDR2 YSYEKL. The V and J ends lost 6 bases and 4 bases, in that order; junction bases with no gene match: 6. The CDR3 DNA follows: TGCGCCAGCAGGAGGACAGGGGGCGCATCAGATACGCAGTATTTT. Translated, it gives CASRRTGGASDTQYF.

This chain connects TRBV6-1 to TRBJ1-5; TRBD1 matches 8 bases. The CDR3 length is 15 residues. Losses at the gene ends were 4 bases for V and 9 bases for J; bases not matched to a gene: 11. The germline V gene encodes CDR1 MNHNS and CDR2 SASEGT. CDR3 amino acids: CASSGRTGIEGPQHF. The CDR3 coding sequence is TGTGCCAGCAGTGGACGGACAGGGATCGAGGGGCCCCAGCATTTT.

On this clonotype itself: A read error may account for a junction end that differs from germline. This chain uses TRBV24-1 with TRBJ1-4, with 7 positions matching TRBD1. The V gene's germline CDR1 is KGHDR and CDR2 SFDVKD. The CDR3 consists of 15 residues. The CDR3 loop reads CATSDDRQGGEKLLF. The CDR3 nucleotides read TGTGCCACCAGTGATGATCGGCAGGGGGGTGAAAAACTGTTATTT.

The sample holds a few counts of this clonotype. This chain connects TRBV5-6 to TRBJ1-2; D is uncertain. Trimming cost V 3 bases and J 8 bases, with 8 bases left between them. The CDR3 contains 11 residues. Germline CDR1 and CDR2: SGHDT and YYEEEE. As DNA, the CDR3 is TGTGCCAGCAGCTGGGTAGGGGGCTACACCTTC. Translation gives CASSWVGGYTF.

In this sample, this clonotype turned up many times. DNA for the CDR3: TGTGCCAGCACTTCGGCCCCCTACAATGAGCAGTTCTTC. Translation gives CASTSAPYNEQFF. The V call is TRBV2, the J call TRBJ2-1; D unclear. The V gene's germline CDR1 is SNHLY and CDR2 FYNNEI. V was trimmed by 7 bases and J by 2 bases, leaving 9 bases between them. The CDR3 spans 13 residues.

This chain connects TRBV7-9 to TRBJ1-3; D unresolved. Trimming left V 5 bases short and J 0 bases short, with 14 bases between. CDR1 SEHNR and CDR2 FQNEAQ come from the germline V gene (reference sequence). CDR3 size: 16 residues. Here the CDR3 reads CASSRAVSASGNTIYF. CDR3 coding DNA: TGTGCCAGCAGCCGGGCAGTGTCTGCCTCTGGAAACACCATATATTTT.

The table lists this clonotype with many counts. The chain carries TRBV7-3 and TRBJ2-3, with TRBD2 identical over 9 bases. J was trimmed by 4 bases and V by 2 bases; bases with no gene match: 10. The germline CDR1 and CDR2 sequences are SGHTA and FQGTGA. This CDR3 contains 17 residues. The CDR3 nucleotides are TGTGCCAGCAGCTTATTCGGAGCGGGGGGCCACCCAGATACGCAGTATTTT. Residues: CASSLFGAGGHPDTQYF.

The rearrangement joins TRBV7-9 to TRBJ1-2; 7 positions agree with TRBD1. V shed 3 bases, J shed 5 bases, and the junction held 3 bases outside the gene matches. Germline CDR1 is SEHNR and CDR2 is FQNEAQ (reference sequence). The CDR3 is 13 residues long. The CDR3 loop is CASSLTGYYGYTF. The DNA of the CDR3 is TGTGCCAGCAGCTTGACAGGGTATTATGGCTACACCTTC.

J is TRBJ2-7 and V is TRBV7-6; D is ambiguous. The V gene's germline CDR1 is SGHVS and CDR2 FNYEAQ. V lost 6 bases and J lost 6, with 15 bases in between. This CDR3 contains 13 residues. CDR3 sequence reads: CASSFGMLTEQYF. CDR3 DNA: TGTGCCAGCAGTTTCGGCATGTTAACCGAGCAGTACTTC.

The chain is built from TRBV4-1 and TRBJ2-7; D may match TRBD1 or TRBD2 (5 bases each). The CDR3 extends over 14 amino acids. CDR1 and CDR2 (germline): MGHRA, YSYEKL. V was cut by 1 base and J by 2 bases, with 9 bases left in between. The CDR3 bases are TGCGCCAGCAGCCAAGGGGACGGACCCTACGAGCAGTACTTC. This sequence encodes CASSQGDGPYEQYF.

This clonotype occurred many times. This chain connects TRBV7-2 to TRBJ2-1, with 10 bases matching TRBD2. There are 16 residues in the CDR3. V gave up 4 bases and J gave up 9 bases; unmatched junction bases: 12. Looked up from germline, CDR1 is SGHTA and CDR2 is FQGNSA. The CDR3 loop is CASSSMPSGGAGEQFF. In DNA, the CDR3 is TGTGCCAGCAGCTCTATGCCCAGCGGGGGGGCGGGTGAGCAGTTCTTC.

This clonotype showed up just a few times. This chain joins TRBV20-1 and TRBJ1-1, with TRBD1 matching over 7 bases. CDR3 size: 15 residues. V trimming: 2 bases; J trimming: 4 bases; junction bases outside the gene matches: 10. CDR1 DFQATT and CDR2 SNEGSKA come from the germline V gene (reference sequence). The CDR3 is CSARSFGGGITEAFF. CDR3 coding DNA: TGCAGTGCTAGAAGCTTCGGAGGGGGCATCACTGAAGCTTTCTTT.

This clonotype was picked up a small number of times. The chain uses TRBV2 and TRBJ2-7; 9 bases match TRBD1. CDR3 length: 15 residues. V shed 7 bases, J shed 5 bases, and the junction held 12 bases outside the gene matches. Germline CDR1 SNHLY, CDR2 FYNNEI. The CDR3 nucleotides read TGTGCCAGCATGAGGGGACAGGGAAAGTTAAACGAGCAGTACGTC. Protein sequence: CASMRGQGKLNEQYV.

This clonotype was observed a handful of times. V gene TRBV4-1 combines with J gene TRBJ1-1, with 9 bases aligning to TRBD1. Germline-derived CDR1 and CDR2 are MGHRA and YSYEKL. This CDR3 contains 15 residues. Losses at the gene ends were 0 bases for V and 7 bases for J; bases not matched to a gene: 6. The CDR3 loop is CASSQDPEGQGEAFF. Written as DNA, the CDR3 is TGCGCCAGCAGCCAAGATCCAGAGGGACAGGGTGAAGCTTTCTTT.

This sequence joins TRBV20-1 and TRBJ2-3, with 11 positions matching TRBD2. V trimming: 6 bases; J trimming: 5 bases; junction bases outside the gene matches: 4. The CDR3 length is 13 residues. Germline CDR1 DFQATT, CDR2 SNEGSKA (reference sequence). The CDR3 is CSAGLAVGDTQYF. The CDR3 DNA is TGCAGTGCGGGACTAGCGGTTGGAGATACGCAGTATTTT.

This clonotype has a count of ten or more. The rearrangement uses TRBV4-1 and TRBJ2-7; 8 bases fit TRBD1. The trim removed 1 base at V and 3 bases at J, leaving 5 bases unmatched. CDR1 and CDR2 (germline): MGHRA, YSYEKL. The CDR3 length is 15 residues. CDR3 sequence: CASSQGTGNYYEQYF. Written as DNA, the CDR3 is TGCGCCAGCAGCCAAGGGACAGGGAACTACTACGAGCAGTACTTC.

This clonotype was picked up many times. The chain has TRBV6-4 and TRBJ2-1, with TRBD2 matching over 9 bases. Germline trimming cut 5 bases from V and 4 bases from J; bases unmatched to any gene: 6. The CDR3 has 15 residues. Germline V gives CDR1 MRHNA, CDR2 SNTAGT. CDR3 bases: TGTGCCAGCAGTATCAGCGGGGGGCAATACAATGAGCAGTTCTTC. This codes for CASSISGGQYNEQFF.

This clonotype was picked up a small number of times. For the CDR3, the DNA is TGTGCCAGTAGTAGCATAACAGAGATGAACACTGAAGCTTTCTTT. Its translation: CASSSITEMNTEAFF. The chain uses TRBV19 and TRBJ1-1; D unresolved. The CDR3 covers 15 residues. V was cut by 4 bases and J by 0 bases, with 12 bases left in between. Germline-derived CDR1 and CDR2 are LNHDA and SQIVND (reference sequence).

This clonotype was picked up a small number of times. The chain carries TRBV21-1 and TRBJ2-5. TRBV21-1 is listed as a pseudogene. This CDR3 is 13 amino acids long. For the CDR3, the DNA is TGTGCCAGCAGCTGCCGTAGGAGAGAGACCCAGTACTTC. Translated, it gives CASSCRRRETQYF.

The rearrangement joins TRBV27 to TRBJ1-4; possible D gene TRBD1, 5 bases. Trimming pared 6 bases from V and 12 bases from J, leaving 14 bases between. The CDR3 has 12 residues. CDR1 and CDR2 (germline): MNHEY, SMNVEV (reference sequence). CDR3 region: CASRTGARELFF. In DNA, the CDR3 is TGTGCCAGCAGGACCGGGGCAAGGGAACTGTTTTTT.

The table lists this clonotype with many counts. This rearrangement joins TRBV11-2 to TRBJ2-1; the D is unclear. Trimming removed 1 base from V and 7 bases from J, with 5 bases in between. Germline V gene lookup returns CDR1 SGHAT and CDR2 FQNNGV. This CDR3 comprises 12 residues. CDR3 region: CASSLVGNEQFF. In DNA form, the CDR3 reads TGTGCCAGCAGCTTAGTCGGTAATGAGCAGTTCTTC.

The chain couples TRBV6-5 to TRBJ1-2, with D unclear. The germline gives CDR1 MNHEY, CDR2 SVGAGI. The V end lost 7 bases, the J end lost 8 bases, and 11 bases lay between the germline ends. There are 11 residues in the CDR3. The CDR3 loop reads CASTDGEGYTF. DNA of the CDR3: TGTGCCAGCACGGACGGGGAGGGCTACACCTTC.

This clonotype showed up just a few times. This rearrangement joins TRBV5-5 to TRBJ1-1, with a possible D match to TRBD1 (5 bases). The V end was cut by 3 bases, the J end by 4 bases, with 10 bases between. The V gene's germline CDR1 is SGHKS and CDR2 YYEKEE (reference sequence). The CDR3 sequence is 13 residues long. The CDR3 bases are TGTGCCAGCAGCTCCCGGGGCTTCACTGAAGCTTTCTTT. It codes for CASSSRGFTEAFF.

The gene calls are TRBV6-5 and TRBJ2-2, with 8 bases matching TRBD2. This CDR3 has 19 residues. Trimming removed 0 bases from V and 0 bases from J; junction bases left unmatched: 9. Germline CDR1 and CDR2: MNHEY and SVGAGI. The CDR3 DNA is TGTGCCAGCAGTTACTCGATTACCGGGGGGGGCTCGAACACCGGGGAGCTGTTTTTT. The encoded protein is CASSYSITGGGSNTGELFF.